The clone carrying this T cell receptor (beta chain) was found many times. The antigen is not known. Subjects aged 18 to 65 presented with newly diagnosed hyperthyroidism of less than 2 months' duration. CDR3 length: 13 amino acids. V dropped 8 bases and J dropped 3; count of bases not matched to a gene: 4. The data stem from a study of T cells in Graves' hyperthyroidism and ophthalmopathy. Template material for amplifying TCR beta CDR3 regions consisted of RNA transcripts. The study used the HTBI primer set for a first-round RT-PCR of the TCR CDR3. TCRdb reanalysed the multiplex PCR reads using MiXCR and keeps one entry per CDR3 protein. The data hold 300,000 or so distinct CDR3 sequences, with 15% to 20% observed a single time. The study, taken as a whole, reports: Blood also carried most thyroid clonotypes expanded above 0.001. Ophthalmopathy stood apart from stable hyperthyroidism in a 13 V-J model.

This TCR derives from a woman in her 50s with Graves' hyperthyroidism. The chain is built from TRBV12-3 or TRBV12-4 and TRBJ2-1; TRBD2 matches 7 bases. The source material was blood. As DNA, the CDR3 is TGTGCCAGCCAAGCTAGCGGCTACAATGAGCAGTTCTTC. This gives the protein CASQASGYNEQFF.